A single sample is the source of the 28 T cell receptor beta chains below, sequenced in a study of blood T cell repertoires in COVID-19. TCRdb's table, derived via immunoSEQ multiplex PCR, lists solely in-frame clones and lacks some. This table holds around 190,000 clones, about four fifths found once. Specimen: peripheral blood. These receptors were obtained from an older woman with COVID-19, enrolled during active disease.

This chain uses TRBV19 with TRBJ1-5, with D possibly being TRBD1 (6 bases). The CDR3 is made up of 14 amino acids. V was trimmed by 3 bases and J by 3 bases, leaving 9 bases between them. Germline loops: CDR1 LNHDA, CDR2 SQIVND (reference sequence). The CDR3 bases are TGTGCCAGTAGTATTGACAGGTTCAATCAGCCCCAGCATTTT. It translates to CASSIDRFNQPQHF.

This sequence joins TRBV5-1 and TRBJ2-2, with 8 bases matching TRBD1. Germline CDR1 SGHRS, CDR2 YFSETQ. Trimming cost V 0 bases and J 4 bases; bases outside gene matches: 11. CDR3 size: 18 residues. The CDR3 reads CASSLAPPGQAGTGELFF. The CDR3 DNA sequence: TGCGCCAGCAGCTTGGCCCCTCCGGGACAGGCGGGCACCGGGGAGCTGTTTTTT.

The genes are TRBV7-6 and TRBJ1-4; 7 bases map to TRBD1. This CDR3 is 16 amino acids long. Looked up from germline, CDR1 is SGHVS and CDR2 is FNYEAQ. Germline trimming cut 5 bases from V and 7 bases from J; bases unmatched to any gene: 13. The CDR3 reads CASSPGTATRVEKLFF. CDR3 DNA sequence: TGTGCCAGCAGCCCGGGGACAGCAACTAGGGTTGAAAAACTGTTTTTT.

V usage is TRBV5-8 and J usage is TRBJ2-3, with a weak D call TRBD2 (7 bases). V lost 7 bases and J 6 bases, leaving 18 bases between the germline ends. The CDR3 has 14 amino acids. Germline V CDR1 and CDR2: SGHTS, YDEGEE. The CDR3 nucleotides are TGTGCCAGCGCCACAGGGAGGGCTCGGGATACGCAGTATTTT. As protein: CASATGRARDTQYF.

This clone has more than one count but fewer than ten. The rearrangement joins TRBV4-3 to TRBJ2-3; 8 bases align to TRBD2. The CDR3 length is 18 residues. The V and J ends lost 0 bases and 0 bases, in that order; junction bases with no gene match: 8. The germline V gene has CDR1 LGHNA and CDR2 YSLEER. CDR3 sequence reads: CASSQDLVSGTSTDTQYF. The CDR3 bases are TGCGCCAGCAGCCAAGATCTGGTTAGCGGGACCAGCACAGATACGCAGTATTTT.

CDR3: CARGTGGTDTQYF. DNA of the CDR3: TGTGCCAGAGGGACAGGGGGGACAGATACGCAGTATTTT. The chain employs TRBV30 and TRBJ2-3, with 11 bases fitting TRBD1. This CDR3 comprises 13 residues. The V gene's germline CDR1 is GTSNPN and CDR2 SVGIG (reference sequence). V trimming: 8 bases; J trimming: 3 bases; junction bases outside the gene matches: 4.

This chain connects TRBV19 to TRBJ1-1; 10 bases match TRBD1. V dropped 6 bases and J dropped 2; count of bases not matched to a gene: 6. The CDR3 runs 15 residues. Germline CDR1 LNHDA, CDR2 SQIVND (reference sequence). CDR3 sequence (DNA): TGTGCCAGTAGCCGACAGGGGGCCATAAACACTGAAGCTTTCTTT. This translates into CASSRQGAINTEAFF.

This sequence joins TRBV7-2 and TRBJ1-1; the match to TRBD1 covers 7 bases. J gave up 8 bases and V 5 bases, and 8 bases lay outside the gene matches. The CDR3 is 13 amino acids. Germline CDR1 is SGHTA and CDR2 is FQGNSA. DNA for the CDR3: TGTGCCAGCAGCCCCATGACAGGGAGAGAAGCTTTCTTT. This encodes CASSPMTGREAFF.

The CDR3 DNA reads as TGTGCCCGTGGACTCGCATTGGGAGAGACCCAGTACTTC. Translation: CARGLALGETQYF. The chain carries TRBV2 and TRBJ2-5; D is possibly TRBD2 (5 bases). Germline CDR1 SNHLY, CDR2 FYNNEI. Trimming pared 11 bases from V and 4 bases from J, leaving 17 bases between. The CDR3 is 13 residues long.

This clone was recorded once. The V and J genes are TRBV7-9 and TRBJ2-4; 7 nucleotides agree with TRBD2. CDR3 length equals 14 residues. V lost 1 base to trimming and J lost 8 bases; unmatched junction nucleotides: 5. Germline CDR1 is SEHNR and CDR2 is FQNEAQ (reference sequence). CDR3 residues: CASSLVEGGDIQYF. The CDR3 DNA sequence: TGTGCCAGCAGCTTAGTGGAGGGAGGGGACATTCAGTACTTC.

The chain employs TRBV27 and TRBJ1-5, with a weak D call TRBD1 (6 bases). The CDR3 runs 15 residues. CDR1 is MNHEY and CDR2 is SMNVEV in the germline V gene (reference sequence). V was trimmed by 6 bases and J by 6 bases, leaving 18 bases between them. This chain's CDR3 is CASRSLGGAVQPQHF. The CDR3 DNA sequence: TGTGCCAGCAGAAGCCTGGGGGGGGCGGTTCAGCCCCAGCATTTT.

V and J are TRBV7-9 and TRBJ1-4; tentative D call: TRBD1 (5 bases). Germline V gene lookup returns CDR1 SEHNR and CDR2 FQNEAQ (reference sequence). This CDR3 comprises 18 residues. The V end lost 1 base, the J end lost 6 bases, and 21 bases lay between the germline ends. CDR3 loop: CASSLGRAGVAGHEKLFF. The CDR3 DNA follows: TGTGCCAGCAGCTTAGGTCGCGCGGGGGTTGCGGGGCATGAAAAACTGTTTTTT. The full variable domain, with the rest looked up from reference TRBV7-9 and TRBJ1-4, is DTGVSQNPRHKITKRGQNVTFRCDPISEHNRLYWYRQTLGQGPEFLTYFQNEAQLEKSRLLSDRFSAERPKGSFSTLEIQRTEQGDSAMYLCASSLGRAGVAGHEKLFFGSGTQLSVL.

The chain combines TRBV5-4 with TRBJ2-2; TRBD1 might be the D (7 bases). The V end was cut by 3 bases, the J end by 5 bases, with 20 bases between. The CDR3 sequence is 17 residues long. Germline V gives CDR1 SGHNT, CDR2 YYREEE (reference sequence). The CDR3 nucleotides are TGTGCCAGCAGCTGGGCCCGACAGGGAGGAGGGACCGGGGAGCTGTTTTTT. This encodes CASSWARQGGGTGELFF.

The rearrangement uses TRBV19 and TRBJ2-7; 9 positions match TRBD2. The CDR3 contains 15 residues. The germline CDR1 and CDR2 sequences are LNHDA and SQIVND (reference sequence). J lost 0 bases, V lost 2 bases, and 2 bases had no gene match. DNA for the CDR3: TGTGCCAGTAGTATAACTAGCGGGCCCTCCTACGAGCAGTACTTC. Its protein product is CASSITSGPSYEQYF.

The chain has TRBV5-4 and TRBJ1-4; 12 bases map to TRBD1. The CDR3 sequence is 15 residues long. Germline CDR1 reads SGHNT; CDR2 reads YYREEE (reference sequence). V shed 7 bases, J shed 8 bases, and the junction held 9 bases outside the gene matches. The CDR3 sequence: CASGDRGRGGEKLFF. The DNA of the CDR3 is TGTGCCAGCGGGGACAGGGGGCGAGGAGGAGAAAAACTGTTTTTT.

This clone appeared once. The J gene is TRBJ2-3, the V gene TRBV12-5; 9 bases agree with TRBD2. Germline V gene lookup returns CDR1 LGHNT and CDR2 FRNRAP. This CDR3 contains 18 residues. The junction had 8 bases not matched to a gene; V was cut back by 1 base and J by 0 bases. The CDR3 DNA sequence: TGTGCTAGTGGTTTGGCCACCCGACTAGCGGCTAGCACAGATACGCAGTATTTT. This sequence encodes CASGLATRLAASTDTQYF.

This chain connects TRBV5-1 to TRBJ2-1; the D gene is possibly TRBD1 (6 bases). V gave up 2 bases and J gave up 8 bases, with 14 bases separating them. The CDR3 sequence is 14 residues long. CDR1 is SGHRS and CDR2 is YFSETQ in the germline V gene. The CDR3 reads CASSFGLTGHEQFF. The CDR3 DNA follows: TGCGCCAGCAGCTTTGGACTGACAGGCCATGAGCAGTTCTTC.

The J gene is TRBJ2-1, the V gene TRBV29-1; no reliable D call. The germline CDR1 and CDR2 sequences are SQVTM and ANQGSEA. The V end lost 0 bases, the J end lost 5 bases, and 11 bases lay between the germline ends. This CDR3 has 14 residues. The CDR3 spells CSVEDGSKNNEQFF. CDR3 nucleotide sequence: TGCAGCGTTGAAGATGGCTCGAAGAACAATGAGCAGTTCTTC.

The chain couples TRBV5-1 to TRBJ1-5; the D gene is possibly TRBD1 (6 bases). Germline V gene lookup returns CDR1 SGHRS and CDR2 YFSETQ. This CDR3 region has 14 residues. V lost 1 base and J lost 6, with 11 bases in between. CDR3 sequence reads: CASSLFGGGQPQHF. In nucleotides, the CDR3 is TGCGCCAGCAGCTTGTTTGGGGGCGGTCAGCCCCAGCATTTT.

The J gene is TRBJ2-5, the V gene TRBV28, with D maybe TRBD2 (6 bases). The CDR3 is made up of 12 amino acids. Looked up from germline, CDR1 is MDHEN and CDR2 is SYDVKM. V shed 8 bases and J shed 1 base, with 8 bases lying between them. CDR3 DNA sequence: TGTGCCAGCCGGGGGTCCCAAGAGACCCAGTACTTC. Translation gives CASRGSQETQYF.

The V call is TRBV28, the J call TRBJ2-5; D might be TRBD2 (5 bases). This CDR3 contains 14 residues. The V and J ends lost 4 bases and 7 bases respectively, with 16 bases between them. Germline assignment: CDR1 MDHEN and CDR2 SYDVKM. The CDR3 spells CASSYGREGGTQYF. Here the CDR3 DNA reads TGTGCCAGCAGTTACGGACGGGAAGGTGGGACCCAGTACTTC.

The J gene is TRBJ1-3, the V gene TRBV18; 7 bases agree with TRBD1. Germline-derived CDR1 and CDR2 are KGHSH and LQKENI. The CDR3 sequence is 15 residues long. Trimming removed 4 bases from V and 2 bases from J; junction bases left unmatched: 5. The CDR3 DNA follows: TGTGCCAGCTCACAATCGACAGGGCCTGGAAACACCATATATTTT. This gives the protein CASSQSTGPGNTIYF.

The chain couples TRBV2 to TRBJ1-2, with D possibly TRBD1 on 6 matching bases. Germline CDR1 and CDR2: SNHLY and FYNNEI. The CDR3 is made up of 15 amino acids. V was shortened by 5 bases and J by 6 bases, with 19 bases between the two germline ends. CDR3 sequence reads: CASSPSRDTPHGYTF. The CDR3 DNA reads TGTGCCAGCAGTCCATCCCGGGACACCCCTCATGGCTACACCTTC.

This clone was counted a single time. The rearrangement links TRBV18 to TRBJ1-2, with unresolved D. Trimming removed 3 bases from V and 4 bases from J, with 12 bases in between. The CDR3 contains 14 residues. Germline V CDR1 and CDR2: KGHSH, LQKENI. For the CDR3, the DNA is TGTGCCAGCTCACCCGAGGCCTATGGCTATGGCTACACCTTC. Its translation is CASSPEAYGYGYTF.

The chain recombines TRBV27 with TRBJ1-2; no firm D call. V dropped 4 bases and J dropped 8 bases, with 20 bases sitting between them. Germline values: CDR1 MNHEY, CDR2 SMNVEV (reference sequence). The CDR3 sequence is 15 residues long. The CDR3 here is CASSSADLARKGYTF. The CDR3 DNA reads as TGTGCCAGCAGTTCGGCAGATCTGGCGAGGAAGGGCTACACCTTC.

This clone was observed a single time. V gene TRBV10-3 combines with J gene TRBJ1-1, with D uncertain. Trimming left V 5 bases short and J 5 bases short, with 18 bases between. CDR1 and CDR2 (germline): ENHRY, SYGVKD. There are 15 residues in the CDR3. CDR3 in amino acids: CAISPAGGRVTEAFF. CDR3 in DNA: TGTGCCATCAGTCCAGCTGGAGGTAGGGTAACTGAAGCTTTCTTT.

V gene TRBV12-3 or TRBV12-4 combines with J gene TRBJ2-7; TRBD1 matches 7 bases. The junction had 3 bases not matched to a gene; V was cut back by 1 base and J by 6 bases. The CDR3 is 13 residues long. The CDR3 here is CASSLGAGGEQYF. The CDR3 coding sequence is TGTGCCAGCAGTTTAGGGGCAGGGGGCGAGCAGTACTTC.

The gene calls are TRBV2 and TRBJ1-1; D is ambiguous. Trimming removed 1 base from V and 5 bases from J, with 14 bases in between. Germline lookup yields CDR1 SNHLY and CDR2 FYNNEI. CDR3 size: 15 residues. The CDR3 here is CASSEGYGTRTEAFF. The CDR3 nucleotides read TGTGCCAGCAGTGAAGGTTACGGTACGAGGACTGAAGCTTTCTTT.